The 32 T cell receptor beta chains below were found in one sample sequenced in a study of T cells in Graves' hyperthyroidism and ophthalmopathy. Amplification of TCR beta CDR3 regions used RNA as the template. The primer set for the first-round RT-PCR of the TCR CDR3 was HTBI. Each CDR3 protein gets one entry after TCRdb re-called the multiplex PCR reads with MiXCR. The data show 340,000 or so distinct CDR3 sequences, 21% seen once. Material: blood. These receptors all come from a woman aged 50 to 60 with Graves' hyperthyroidism.

The chain employs TRBV6-1 and TRBJ1-1; D may be TRBD1 (6 bases). Germline V gene data show CDR1 as MNHNS and CDR2 as SASEGT. This CDR3 has 15 residues. V lost 5 bases, J lost 3 bases, and 16 bases lay in between. The DNA of the CDR3 is TGTGCCAGCAGTCGGGCACAGGGATTGGACACTGAAGCTTTCTTT. Translation gives CASSRAQGLDTEAFF.

The V and J genes are TRBV15 and TRBJ2-2, with 9 bases identical to TRBD1. CDR1 is LNHNV, CDR2 YYDKDF, per germline (reference sequence). CDR3 length equals 17 residues. The V gene end was trimmed by 4 bases and the J gene end by 2 bases; junction bases not matched to a gene: 8. The DNA for the CDR3 is TGTGCCACCAGCAACAAACGGACAGGGGAAAACACCGGGGAGCTGTTTTTT. It encodes CATSNKRTGENTGELFF.

V gene TRBV24-1 combines with J gene TRBJ2-3; 7 nucleotides match TRBD2. Germline lookup yields CDR1 KGHDR and CDR2 SFDVKD. With 5 bases clipped from V and 7 bases from J, the junction kept 8 bases outside the gene matches. The CDR3 sequence is 14 residues long. The CDR3 region is CATSASGGGNTQYF. Written as DNA, the CDR3 is TGTGCCACCAGTGCTAGCGGAGGAGGGAATACGCAGTATTTT.

This clonotype was seen at least ten times. The chain links TRBV5-1 to TRBJ2-3, with D possibly matching TRBD2 (5 bases). V was pared by 1 base and J by 0 bases, with 9 bases between. Germline assignment: CDR1 SGHRS and CDR2 YFSETQ. This CDR3 spans 15 amino acids. The CDR3 bases are TGCGCCAGCAGCTTGAGTAGCGCTAGCACAGATACGCAGTATTTT. It yields the protein CASSLSSASTDTQYF.

The V gene is TRBV5-1, the J gene TRBJ2-2; possibly TRBD1 for D (6 bases). There are 13 residues in the CDR3. Trimming removed 4 bases from V and 9 bases from J, with 13 bases in between. Germline CDR1 SGHRS, CDR2 YFSETQ. The CDR3 here is CASSLEQGWELFF. CDR3 DNA sequence: TGCGCCAGCAGCCTAGAACAGGGATGGGAGCTGTTTTTT.

This clonotype showed up many times. J is TRBJ2-2 and V is TRBV3-1, with TRBD1 matching 12 bases. The CDR3 is 18 residues long. V gave up 4 bases and J gave up 4 bases; unmatched junction bases: 10. The germline gives CDR1 LGHDT, CDR2 YNNKEL (reference sequence). The CDR3 spells CASSRVGTGGFGTGELFF. The CDR3 coding sequence is TGTGCCAGCAGCCGAGTCGGGACAGGGGGCTTCGGCACCGGGGAGCTGTTTTTT.

This clonotype was observed many times. The rearrangement links TRBV28 to TRBJ1-5; 9 bases fit TRBD1. The V gene end was trimmed by 5 bases and the J gene end by 3 bases; junction bases not matched to a gene: 8. Per the germline V gene, CDR1 is MDHEN and CDR2 is SYDVKM. The CDR3 is 16 amino acids. In DNA, the CDR3 is TGTGCCAGCAGTCCCGACAGGGGGGTCCTCAATCAGCCCCAGCATTTT. As protein: CASSPDRGVLNQPQHF.

This clonotype was detected many times. CDR3 coding DNA: TGTGCCAGCAGTTACGGGGTGACTGAAGCTTTCTTT. Translating gives CASSYGVTEAFF. The gene calls are TRBV12-3 or TRBV12-4 and TRBJ1-1; unclear D gene. Trimming shortened V by 4 bases and J by 5 bases, and 8 bases separated the two germline ends. There are 12 residues in the CDR3.

This clonotype was recorded many times. The chain carries TRBV30 and TRBJ1-4, with D perhaps matching TRBD1 (6 bases). Trimming pared 2 bases from V and 5 bases from J, leaving 12 bases between. This CDR3 comprises 14 residues. Germline loops: CDR1 GTSNPN, CDR2 SVGIG (reference sequence). This CDR3 reads CAWSLGQGNEKLFF. As DNA, the CDR3 is TGTGCCTGGAGTCTCGGGCAGGGGAATGAAAAACTGTTTTTT.

This clonotype has at least ten counts. This chain links TRBV11-1 with TRBJ2-7; TRBD1 aligns across 10 bases. Per the germline V gene, CDR1 is SGHAT and CDR2 is FQDESV (reference sequence). The CDR3 is made up of 15 amino acids. The junction had 7 bases not matched to a gene; V was cut back by 3 bases and J by 5 bases. The CDR3 spells CASSFLTGGKNEQYF. The CDR3 DNA follows: TGTGCCAGCAGCTTTTTGACAGGGGGCAAGAACGAGCAGTACTTC. The entire variable domain, with the rest obtained from reference TRBV11-1 and TRBJ2-7, is as follows: EAEVAQSPRYKITEKSQAVAFWCDPISGHATLYWYRQILGQGPELLVQFQDESVVDDSQLPKDRFSAERLKGVDSTLKIQPAELGDSAMYLCASSFLTGGKNEQYFGPGTRLTVT.

This clonotype was seen ten or more times. The V call is TRBV10-3, the J call TRBJ2-7; tentative D call: TRBD1 (6 bases). The CDR3 consists of 12 residues. The germline CDR1 and CDR2 sequences are ENHRY and SYGVKD. V lost 6 bases and J 7 bases, leaving 13 bases between the germline ends. CDR3 amino acids: CAISAGAREQYF. For the CDR3, the DNA is TGTGCCATCAGCGCAGGGGCGCGGGAGCAGTACTTC.

This clonotype appeared many times. The rearrangement uses TRBV5-1 and TRBJ1-1; D not certain. The CDR3 length is 13 residues. The germline V gene encodes CDR1 SGHRS and CDR2 YFSETQ. V dropped 4 bases and J dropped 5 bases, with 12 bases sitting between them. The CDR3 sequence is CASSLGWRTEAFF. The DNA for the CDR3 is TGCGCCAGCAGCCTCGGTTGGAGGACTGAAGCTTTCTTT.

The table lists this clonotype with a few counts. The genes are TRBV12-3 or TRBV12-4 and TRBJ1-4, with 7 nucleotides matching TRBD1. CDR3 size: 15 residues. Trimming at V came to 0 bases and at J to 7 bases, leaving 5 bases not matched to a gene. The CDR3 DNA reads as TGTGCCAGCAGTTTAGCGGACAGGCGAATTGAAAAACTGTTTTTT. It translates to CASSLADRRIEKLFF.

V is TRBV4-2 and J is TRBJ2-3; D ambiguous. The CDR3 covers 17 residues. The germline CDR1 and CDR2 sequences are LGHNA and YNFKEQ. With 1 base removed from V and 0 bases from J, the gap between germline ends came to 14 bases. The DNA for the CDR3 is TGTGCCAGCAGCCAAGGCAAGTCTGGACCGAGCACAGATACGCAGTATTTT. This gives the protein CASSQGKSGPSTDTQYF.

The chain couples TRBV9 to TRBJ2-3; no definite D call. CDR1 and CDR2 (germline): SGDLS, YYNGEE. Trimming took off 0 bases at V and 1 base at J, with 9 bases between the two ends. The length of the CDR3 is 15 residues. CDR3 in amino acids: CASSVGQQGTDTQYF. CDR3 coding DNA: TGTGCCAGCAGCGTAGGGCAGCAAGGCACAGATACGCAGTATTTT.

Ten or more counts support this clonotype. This chain connects TRBV7-2 to TRBJ2-3, with D maybe TRBD1 (6 bases). Germline V gives CDR1 SGHTA, CDR2 FQGNSA. Trimming took off 5 bases at V and 0 bases at J, with 15 bases between the two ends. The CDR3 is 16 amino acids. CDR3 nucleotide sequence: TGTGCCAGCAGCAGTTGGACAGAGTCTAGCACAGATACGCAGTATTTT. Protein sequence: CASSSWTESSTDTQYF.

This clonotype was picked up many times. The rearrangement links TRBV10-3 to TRBJ1-1, with 7 bases identical to TRBD1. V lost 2 bases, J lost 2 bases, and 8 bases stayed unmatched. Germline loops: CDR1 ENHRY, CDR2 SYGVKD. There are 16 residues in the CDR3. The CDR3 region is CAISERGGQSNTEAFF. CDR3 in DNA: TGTGCCATCAGTGAGCGAGGGGGACAGAGTAACACTGAAGCTTTCTTT.

This clonotype was counted ten times or more. The chain uses TRBV15 and TRBJ2-7, with TRBD2 matching 7 bases. The V gene's germline CDR1 is LNHNV and CDR2 YYDKDF (reference sequence). J was trimmed by 4 bases and V by 1 base; bases with no gene match: 7. The CDR3 sequence is 15 residues long. The CDR3 DNA sequence: TGTGCCACCAGCAGAGTGTTGGCGGGAGAATACGAGCAGTACTTC. Protein product: CATSRVLAGEYEQYF.

This clonotype was seen repeatedly, ten times or more. The CDR3 sequence: CASRGFTISGNTIYF. In DNA, the CDR3 is TGTGCCAGCAGAGGATTTACCATCTCTGGAAACACCATATATTTT. The chain employs TRBV12-3 or TRBV12-4 and TRBJ1-3; D gene uncertain. Deletions cut 6 bases from V and 0 bases from J, with 12 bases between. CDR3 length: 15 residues.

A few counts support this clonotype. The rearrangement joins TRBV29-1 to TRBJ1-1; D is uncertain. The V end was cut by 2 bases, the J end by 11 bases, with 9 bases between. The CDR3 runs to 10 residues. Germline V lookup: CDR1 SQVTM, CDR2 ANQGSEA. This CDR3 is CSVERAAAFF. The CDR3, as DNA: TGCAGCGTTGAACGGGCGGCGGCTTTCTTT.

The gene calls are TRBV18 and TRBJ2-1; 14 positions agree with TRBD2. V gave up 3 bases and J gave up 6 bases; unmatched junction bases: 4. This CDR3 comprises 16 residues. In germline, CDR1 is KGHSH, CDR2 LQKENI. The CDR3: CASSPFGTSGGNEQFF. The CDR3 DNA is TGTGCCAGCTCACCTTTCGGGACTAGCGGGGGCAATGAGCAGTTCTTC.

The sample holds many counts of this clonotype. This chain uses TRBV6-5 with TRBJ2-1, with 7 positions matching TRBD2. Germline-derived CDR1 and CDR2 are MNHEY and SVGAGI. The CDR3 covers 15 residues. Trimming cost V 2 bases and J 7 bases; bases outside gene matches: 8. The CDR3, as DNA: TGTGCCAGCAGTTACCCCGCCAGGGAGGGAAATGAGCAGTTCTTC. This codes for CASSYPAREGNEQFF.

This clonotype showed up many times. CDR3 nucleotide sequence: TGTGCCAGCAGTTTGAGGGCAATGAACACTGAAGCTTTCTTT. Residues: CASSLRAMNTEAFF. The chain combines TRBV12-3 or TRBV12-4 with TRBJ1-1; D is ambiguous. Trimming removed 3 bases from V and 0 bases from J, with 8 bases in between. The CDR3 is 14 residues long.

This sequence joins TRBV24-1 and TRBJ2-1; D gene unclear. CDR3 length equals 12 residues. V was pared by 3 bases and J by 8 bases, with 7 bases between. CDR1 is KGHDR and CDR2 is SFDVKD in the germline V gene. CDR3 loop: CATSDPGYEQFF. CDR3 in DNA: TGTGCCACCAGTGATCCAGGATATGAGCAGTTCTTC.

This clonotype was observed at least ten times. The chain recombines TRBV28 with TRBJ2-1; 7 bases match TRBD2. The germline gives CDR1 MDHEN, CDR2 SYDVKM. The V segment lost 6 bases and the J segment 2 bases; nucleotides outside the gene matches: 7. The CDR3 is 15 residues long. The CDR3 loop is CASSRGEGPYNEQFF. The CDR3 DNA sequence: TGTGCCAGCAGCCGCGGGGAGGGGCCCTACAATGAGCAGTTCTTC.

This clonotype was detected ten times or more. The chain employs TRBV30 and TRBJ2-5; perhaps TRBD2 as D (6 bases). This CDR3 has 14 amino acids. V lost 0 bases to trimming and J lost 4 bases, with 12 bases between them. Germline assignment: CDR1 GTSNPN and CDR2 SVGIG (reference sequence). The CDR3 DNA sequence: TGTGCCTGGAGTGTCAAGTGGAGGGGAGAGACCCAGTACTTC. Translated: CAWSVKWRGETQYF.

This clonotype was seen a handful of times. This rearrangement joins TRBV5-1 to TRBJ2-5; 10 nucleotides line up with TRBD1. Germline loops: CDR1 SGHRS, CDR2 YFSETQ. With V trimmed by 4 bases and J by 3 bases, 3 bases remained unmatched. This CDR3 has 14 amino acids. In DNA form, the CDR3 reads TGCGCCAGCAGCCCCGGGACAGGGGAAGAGACCCAGTACTTC. This translates into CASSPGTGEETQYF.

The V call is TRBV12-3 or TRBV12-4, the J call TRBJ2-1, with 13 bases fitting TRBD2. Trimming cost V 6 bases and J 8 bases; bases outside gene matches: 10. There are 16 residues in the CDR3. CDR3 coding DNA: TGTGCCAGCAGCCGACCTACTAGCGGGAGGGGCCATGAGCAGTTCTTC. Its translation: CASSRPTSGRGHEQFF.

The genes are TRBV7-3 and TRBJ2-3; no definite D call. V lost 2 bases, J lost 5 bases, and 8 bases lay in between. Germline CDR1 is SGHTA and CDR2 is FQGTGA. The CDR3 has 13 residues. CDR3 in DNA: TGTGCCAGCAGCTTATGGGATAAAGATACGCAGTATTTT. Translation: CASSLWDKDTQYF.

The rearrangement links TRBV5-1 to TRBJ1-1; D remains unclear. V lost 4 bases and J lost 0, with 10 bases in between. Germline CDR1 and CDR2: SGHRS and YFSETQ. The CDR3 runs 14 residues. CDR3 DNA: TGCGCCAGCAGCGAGGGAGGGATGAACACTGAAGCTTTCTTT. Protein product: CASSEGGMNTEAFF.

This clonotype has just a few counts. The chain links TRBV4-1 to TRBJ2-7; 11 positions match TRBD2. The germline gives CDR1 MGHRA, CDR2 YSYEKL. J lost 2 bases, V lost 0 bases, and 6 bases had no gene match. CDR3 length: 17 amino acids. The DNA of the CDR3 is TGCGCCAGCAGCCAAGACTCCCTGGGACTAGCGGCCTACGAGCAGTACTTC. Translating gives CASSQDSLGLAAYEQYF.

The V call is TRBV4-1, the J call TRBJ1-2; no firm D call. CDR1 and CDR2 from the germline V gene are MGHRA and YSYEKL. V was shortened by 0 bases and J by 8 bases, with 10 bases between the two germline ends. There are 13 residues in the CDR3. CDR3 nucleotides: TGCGCCAGCAGCCAAGAGCAGCGACGGGGCTACACCTTC. This codes for CASSQEQRRGYTF.